What follows are 21 T cell receptor beta chains derived from one specimen sequenced in a study of CD8 T cells in ankylosing spondylitis. Each CDR3 protein gets one entry after TCRdb re-called the 5' RACE reads with MiXCR. The repertoire holds 150,000 or so distinct CDR3 sequences, with around 20% as singletons. Sample: blood, either unsorted or a sorted T cell fraction (not recorded which). The source of these receptors is a male donor with ankylosing spondylitis or in good health (not recorded which).

This clonotype was recorded many times. The chain has TRBV20-1 and TRBJ2-1, with a tentative D call TRBD2 (5 bases). Trimming pared 3 bases from V and 4 bases from J, leaving 16 bases between. The germline CDR1 and CDR2 sequences are DFQATT and SNEGSKA (reference sequence). The CDR3 consists of 15 residues. The CDR3 region has the DNA TGCAGTGCTAGCGGGATGCAGGTGATATACAATGAGCAGTTCTTC. Translation: CSASGMQVIYNEQFF.

This clonotype has more than one count but fewer than ten. The chain combines TRBV19 with TRBJ1-1, with a tentative D call TRBD1 (6 bases). V was cut by 3 bases and J by 4 bases, with 12 bases left in between. Germline values: CDR1 LNHDA, CDR2 SQIVND (reference sequence). The CDR3 is made up of 14 amino acids. The DNA for the CDR3 is TGTGCCAGTAGTATTTTGGAGGGGGGCACTGAAGCTTTCTTT. Its translation: CASSILEGGTEAFF. Full variable domain (rest looked up from reference TRBV19 and TRBJ1-1): DGGITQSPKYLFRKEGQNVTLSCEQNLNHDAMYWYRQDPGQGLRLIYYSQIVNDFQKGDIAEGYSVSREKKESFPLTVTSAQKNPTAFYLCASSILEGGTEAFFGQGTRLTVV.

This rearrangement joins TRBV5-1 to TRBJ1-2; D gene unclear. This CDR3 has 14 residues. V lost 2 bases to trimming and J lost 1 base, with 9 bases between them. Germline CDR1 is SGHRS and CDR2 is YFSETQ. This CDR3 reads CASSFQTGNYGYTF. CDR3 DNA: TGCGCCAGCAGCTTCCAGACGGGTAACTATGGCTACACCTTC.

This clonotype was observed at least ten times. The J gene is TRBJ2-7, the V gene TRBV20-1; D ambiguous. The germline V and J ends were trimmed by 4 bases and 4 bases, with 8 bases remaining between them. CDR3 length: 11 amino acids. In germline, CDR1 is DFQATT, CDR2 SNEGSKA (reference sequence). CDR3 DNA sequence: TGCAGTGCTAAACTGCGGTACGAGCAGTACTTC. It codes for CSAKLRYEQYF.

This clonotype was seen at least ten times. CDR3 coding DNA: TGTGCCAGCAGTTTACAGGTGGTAGCGGAGGACAATGAGCAGTTCTTC. Its translation is CASSLQVVAEDNEQFF. This chain uses TRBV12-3 or TRBV12-4 with TRBJ2-1; D may be TRBD2 (6 bases). V lost 2 bases and J 5 bases, leaving 16 bases between the germline ends. The CDR3 sequence is 16 residues long.

This clonotype was counted many times. The chain links TRBV20-1 to TRBJ1-4; 8 bases map to TRBD1. J was trimmed by 3 bases and V by 5 bases; bases with no gene match: 2. The germline V gene encodes CDR1 DFQATT and CDR2 SNEGSKA (reference sequence). There are 13 residues in the CDR3. The CDR3 coding sequence is TGCAGTGCTCCACAGGGGGCTAATGAAAAACTGTTTTTT. Protein: CSAPQGANEKLFF.

There are a few counts of this clonotype. Written as DNA, the CDR3 is TGTGCCAGCAGTCAACTAGCGGGTGGGTACAATGAGCAGTTCTTC. As protein: CASSQLAGGYNEQFF. The V and J genes are TRBV3-1 and TRBJ2-1; 9 bases map to TRBD2. The germline V gene encodes CDR1 LGHDT and CDR2 YNNKEL (reference sequence). The ends lost 6 bases at V and 4 bases at J; junction bases unmatched: 7. CDR3 size: 15 residues.

The DNA of the CDR3 is TGTGCCAGCAGTTCTATCGGACAGGGCCCTTACGAGCAGTACTTC. It yields the protein CASSSIGQGPYEQYF. The gene calls are TRBV28 and TRBJ2-7; 8 nucleotides line up with TRBD1. The CDR3 has 15 residues. V lost 4 bases and J lost 4; bases outside the gene matches: 9. Looked up from germline, CDR1 is MDHEN and CDR2 is SYDVKM.

CDR3 sequence reads: CASSSSSRGWYTGELFF. Here the CDR3 DNA reads TGTGCCAGCAGCTCCTCCTCCAGGGGATGGTACACCGGGGAGCTGTTTTTT. The V and J genes are TRBV28 and TRBJ2-2, with D tentatively TRBD1 (6 bases). This CDR3 spans 17 amino acids. V shed 6 bases and J shed 3 bases, with 20 bases lying between them. Looked up from germline, CDR1 is MDHEN and CDR2 is SYDVKM.

V and J are TRBV5-1 and TRBJ1-5; 7 bases are shared with TRBD1. Losses at the gene ends were 3 bases for V and 5 bases for J; bases not matched to a gene: 5. CDR1 and CDR2 (germline): SGHRS, YFSETQ. The CDR3 totals 14 residues. The CDR3 nucleotides are TGCGCCAGCAGCTACACAGGGGACGATCAGCCCCAGCATTTT. Translation gives CASSYTGDDQPQHF.

This chain links TRBV18 with TRBJ2-2; 10 nucleotides align to TRBD1. The germline CDR1 and CDR2 sequences are KGHSH and LQKENI. J lost 3 bases, V lost 2 bases, and 9 bases had no gene match. The CDR3 covers 18 residues. The CDR3 loop is CASSPKMTGGQDTGELFF. Written as DNA, the CDR3 is TGTGCCAGCTCACCAAAAATGACAGGGGGCCAGGACACCGGGGAGCTGTTTTTT. The full variable domain, completed using reference TRBV18 and TRBJ2-2, is NAGVMQNPRHLVRRRGQEARLRCSPMKGHSHVYWYRQLPEEGLKFMVYLQKENIIDESGMPKERFSAEFPKEGPSILRIQQVVRGDSAAYFCASSPKMTGGQDTGELFFGEGSRLTVL.

This chain uses TRBV20-1 with TRBJ2-5; D unclear. V was trimmed by 8 bases and J by 5 bases, leaving 18 bases between them. The CDR3 has 13 residues. CDR1 is DFQATT, CDR2 SNEGSKA, per germline (reference sequence). The CDR3 reads CSTPASVGETQYF. CDR3 bases: TGCAGTACTCCAGCCAGTGTCGGGGAGACCCAGTACTTC.

The chain uses TRBV28 and TRBJ2-1; 9 positions agree with TRBD2. CDR3 length equals 17 residues. CDR1 is MDHEN and CDR2 is SYDVKM in the germline V gene. V was clipped by 5 bases and J by 4 bases; unmatched bases: 12. The CDR3 protein is CASSPSPGLAVYNEQFF. The CDR3 coding sequence is TGTGCCAGCAGTCCAAGCCCGGGACTAGCTGTTTACAATGAGCAGTTCTTC.

The sample holds a few counts of this clonotype. The genes are TRBV29-1 and TRBJ1-2; weak D call: TRBD1 (6 bases). V lost 5 bases, J lost 4 bases, and 23 bases lay in between. The CDR3 loop spans 16 amino acids. Per the germline V gene, CDR1 is SQVTM and CDR2 is ANQGSEA. The CDR3 nucleotides read TGCAGCGTTCAATCGGGACACCCTCGTTCCCGCTATGGCTACACCTTC. It is translated as CSVQSGHPRSRYGYTF.

This clonotype was recorded at least ten times. The chain combines TRBV20-1 with TRBJ2-4; the D gene could be TRBD1 or TRBD2 (6 bases each). This CDR3 contains 16 residues. The germline V gene encodes CDR1 DFQATT and CDR2 SNEGSKA (reference sequence). V was pared by 6 bases and J by 1 base, with 19 bases between. CDR3 in DNA: TGCAGTGCAATAAGCCCGGGGGCGGTTGCCAAAAACATTCAGTACTTC. Its protein is CSAISPGAVAKNIQYF.

This clonotype came up many times. The genes are TRBV5-1 and TRBJ2-1; D may be TRBD2 (5 bases). CDR3 length equals 12 residues. Trimming pared 9 bases from V and 5 bases from J, leaving 12 bases between. CDR1 is SGHRS and CDR2 is YFSETQ in the germline V gene. DNA of the CDR3: TGCGCCATTTGGGGAGACCACAATGAGCAGTTCTTC. Its protein product is CAIWGDHNEQFF. The variable domain in full, with the rest retrieved from reference TRBV5-1 and TRBJ2-1, is KAGVTQTPRYLIKTRGQQVTLSCSPISGHRSVSWYQQTPGQGLQFLFEYFSETQRNKGNFPGRFSGRQFSNSRSEMNVSTLELGDSALYLCAIWGDHNEQFFGPGTRLTVL.

In this sample, this clonotype turned up many times. J is TRBJ2-1 and V is TRBV20-1; D ambiguous. Germline V gene lookup returns CDR1 DFQATT and CDR2 SNEGSKA (reference sequence). V lost 5 bases and J lost 10, with 12 bases in between. The CDR3 extends over 11 amino acids. The CDR3 DNA reads as TGCAGTGCTGCCCTGAACGGGGAGCAGTTCTTC. Translation gives CSAALNGEQFF.

Concerning this clonotype itself: An end of the junction differs from the germline gene, which may be a read error. V is TRBV28 and J is TRBJ2-3; a possible D gene is TRBD2 (5 bases). The germline gives CDR1 MDHEN, CDR2 SYDVKM. The CDR3 has 15 amino acids. The CDR3, as DNA: TGTACCAGCAGTCGGCTAGCCTCACGGAGCTATACGCAGTATTTT. It yields the protein CTSSRLASRSYTQYF.

As regards this clonotype: Given a much more abundant clone one base away, this may be a read error. This chain uses TRBV5-1 with TRBJ2-2, with D perhaps TRBD1 (6 bases). V was pared by 4 bases and J by 4 bases, with 14 bases between. CDR3 size: 15 residues. The germline CDR1 and CDR2 sequences are SGHRS and YFSETQ. CDR3 sequence: CASSHDRSSTGELFF. In nucleotides, the CDR3 is TGCGCCAGCAGCCATGACAGGTCGAGCACCGGGGAGCTGTTTTTT.

This clonotype was seen a few times. The V call is TRBV20-1, the J call TRBJ1-6; TRBD1 agrees at 7 bases. The ends lost 1 base at V and 5 bases at J; junction bases unmatched: 5. The V gene's germline CDR1 is DFQATT and CDR2 SNEGSKA (reference sequence). The CDR3 is 15 residues long. The CDR3 nucleotides are TGCAGTGCTAGAGCCGACAGGGATAATAATTCACCCCTCCACTTT. It encodes CSARADRDNNSPLHF.

This clonotype has a handful of counts. The chain has TRBV7-2 and TRBJ2-3; TRBD1 is a possible D gene (5 bases). This CDR3 region has 14 residues. Trimming shortened V by 2 bases and J by 2 bases, and 8 bases separated the two germline ends. Per germline, CDR1 SGHTA and CDR2 FQGNSA. CDR3: CASSLRGLTDTQYF. CDR3 in DNA: TGTGCCAGCAGCTTAAGGGGTCTCACAGATACGCAGTATTTT. The complete variable domain, with remaining parts taken from reference TRBV7-2 and TRBJ2-3, reads GAGVSQSPSNKVTEKGKDVELRCDPISGHTALYWYRQSLGQGLEFLIYFQGNSAPDKSGLPSDRFSAERTGGSVSTLTIQRTQQEDSAVYLCASSLRGLTDTQYFGPGTRLTVL.